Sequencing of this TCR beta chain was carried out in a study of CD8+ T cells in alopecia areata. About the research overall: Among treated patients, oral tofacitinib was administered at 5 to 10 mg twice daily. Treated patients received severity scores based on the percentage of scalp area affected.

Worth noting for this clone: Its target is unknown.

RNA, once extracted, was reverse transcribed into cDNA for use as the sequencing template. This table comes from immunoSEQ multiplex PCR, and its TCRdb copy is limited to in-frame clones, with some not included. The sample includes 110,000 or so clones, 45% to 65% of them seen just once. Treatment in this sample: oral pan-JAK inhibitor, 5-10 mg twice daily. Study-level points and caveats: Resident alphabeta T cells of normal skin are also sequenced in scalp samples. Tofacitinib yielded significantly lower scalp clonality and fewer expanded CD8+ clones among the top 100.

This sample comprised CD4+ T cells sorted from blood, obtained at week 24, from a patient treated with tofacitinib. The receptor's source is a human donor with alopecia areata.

The DNA of the CDR3 is TGTGCCAGCTCACCATCAGACAGGGTTGGCTACACCTTC. This gives the protein CASSPSDRVGYTF. The gene calls are TRBV18 and TRBJ1-2; 7 bases align to TRBD1. Unmatched junction bases numbered 4, after V lost 2 bases and J lost 7 bases. This CDR3 comprises 13 residues. Germline V lookup: CDR1 KGHSH, CDR2 LQKENI.